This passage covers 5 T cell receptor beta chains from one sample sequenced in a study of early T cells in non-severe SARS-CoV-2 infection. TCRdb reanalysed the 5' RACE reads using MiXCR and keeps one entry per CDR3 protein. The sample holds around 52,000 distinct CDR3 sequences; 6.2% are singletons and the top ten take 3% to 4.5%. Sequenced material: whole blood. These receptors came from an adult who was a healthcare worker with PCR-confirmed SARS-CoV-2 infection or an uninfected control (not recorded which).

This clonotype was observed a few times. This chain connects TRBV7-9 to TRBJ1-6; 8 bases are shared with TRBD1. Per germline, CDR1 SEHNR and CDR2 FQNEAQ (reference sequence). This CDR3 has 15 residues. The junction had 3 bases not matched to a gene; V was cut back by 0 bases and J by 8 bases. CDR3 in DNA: TGTGCCAGCAGCTTAGCGGACAGGGAGGATTCACCCCTCCACTTT. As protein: CASSLADREDSPLHF.

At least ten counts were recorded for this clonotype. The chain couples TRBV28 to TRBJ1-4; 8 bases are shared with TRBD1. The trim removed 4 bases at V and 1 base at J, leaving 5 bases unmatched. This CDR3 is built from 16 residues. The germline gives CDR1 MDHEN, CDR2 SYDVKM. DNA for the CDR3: TGTGCCAGCAGTTATACGACAGGGGAAACTAATGAAAAACTGTTTTTT. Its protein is CASSYTTGETNEKLFF. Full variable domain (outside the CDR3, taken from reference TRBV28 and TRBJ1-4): DVKVTQSSRYLVKRTGEKVFLECVQDMDHENMFWYRQDPGLGLRLIYFSYDVKMKEKGDIPEGYSVSREKKERFSLILESASTNQTSMYLCASSYTTGETNEKLFFGSGTQLSVL.

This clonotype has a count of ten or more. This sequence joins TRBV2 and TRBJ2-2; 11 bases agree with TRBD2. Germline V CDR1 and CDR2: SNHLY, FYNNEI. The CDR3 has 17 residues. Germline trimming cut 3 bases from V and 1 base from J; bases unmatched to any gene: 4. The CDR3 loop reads CASSDILAGENTGELFF. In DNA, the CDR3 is TGTGCCAGCAGTGATATACTAGCGGGGGAGAACACCGGGGAGCTGTTTTTT.

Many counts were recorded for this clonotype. CDR3 sequence reads: CAWSVLPPGTGGQSSYNEQFF. CDR3 bases: TGTGCCTGGAGTGTACTCCCCCCCGGGACAGGGGGCCAAAGTTCCTACAATGAGCAGTTCTTC. The J gene is TRBJ2-1, the V gene TRBV30; TRBD1 matches at 12 bases. This CDR3 contains 21 residues. Germline V gives CDR1 GTSNPN, CDR2 SVGIG (reference sequence). With 0 bases clipped from V and 1 base from J, the junction kept 16 bases outside the gene matches.

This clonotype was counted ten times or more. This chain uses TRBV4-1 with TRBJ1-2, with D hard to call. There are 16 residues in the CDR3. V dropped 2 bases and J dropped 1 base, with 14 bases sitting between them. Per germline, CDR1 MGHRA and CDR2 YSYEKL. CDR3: CASSQPIAGNNYGYTF. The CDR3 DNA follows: TGCGCCAGCAGCCAACCCATAGCCGGGAATAACTATGGCTACACCTTC.